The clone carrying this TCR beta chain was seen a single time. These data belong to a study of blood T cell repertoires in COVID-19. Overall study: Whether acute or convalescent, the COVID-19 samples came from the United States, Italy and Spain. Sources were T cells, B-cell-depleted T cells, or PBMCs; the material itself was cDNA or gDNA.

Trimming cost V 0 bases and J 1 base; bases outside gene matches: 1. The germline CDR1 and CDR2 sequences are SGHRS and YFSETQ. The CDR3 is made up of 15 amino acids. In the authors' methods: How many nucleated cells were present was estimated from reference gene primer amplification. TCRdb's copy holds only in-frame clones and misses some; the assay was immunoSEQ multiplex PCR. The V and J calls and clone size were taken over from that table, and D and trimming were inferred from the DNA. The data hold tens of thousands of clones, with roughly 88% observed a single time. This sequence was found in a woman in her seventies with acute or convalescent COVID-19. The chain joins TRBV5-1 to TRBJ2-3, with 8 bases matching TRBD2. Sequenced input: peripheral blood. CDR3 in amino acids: CASSLVREGTDTQYF. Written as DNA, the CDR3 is TGCGCCAGCAGCTTGGTGCGGGAGGGCACAGATACGCAGTATTTT.